The rows below give T cell receptor beta chains drawn from one sample of a study of shared clonotypes between healthy human individuals. Method: immunoSEQ multiplex PCR; TCRdb's copy keeps in-frame clones and lacks some. The sample lists around 350,000 clones; around 67% were seen once. Sequencing was done on a sample of memory CD4+ T cells sorted from blood. The receptors were sampled from a man between 25 and 39 years old in good health. CDR3s include the opening cysteine and the closing phenylalanine or tryptophan. The D gene is left open where the match is weak. The listing skips clone size in some rows; elsewhere it reads once, few, many or a size class.

d_gene,j_gene,abundance,len,v_gene,CDR3aa,CDR3nt
-,TRBJ1-4,-,15,TRBV7-2,CASSLDAGKTEKLFF,TGTGCCAGCAGCTTAGATGCCGGGAAGACAGAAAAACTGTTTTTT
-,TRBJ2-1,-,13,TRBV19,CASSIGGVNEQFF,TGTGCCAGTAGTATCGGAGGGGTCAATGAGCAGTTCTTC
TRBD2,TRBJ2-6,-,19,TRBV27,CASSTTSGRAYTGANVLTF,TGTGCCAGCAGCACTACTAGCGGGAGGGCGTATACTGGGGCCAACGTCCTGACTTTC
-,TRBJ2-1,-,14,TRBV4-2,CASSQDQLMDEQFF,TGTGCCAGCAGCCAAGACCAACTGATGGATGAGCAGTTCTTC
-,TRBJ2-3,few,13,TRBV28,CASSWDFTDTQYF,TGTGCCAGCAGTTGGGACTTCACAGATACGCAGTATTTT
-,TRBJ2-2,few,12,TRBV7-8,CASSYRAGELFF,TGTGCCAGCAGCTACAGGGCCGGGGAGCTGTTTTTT
-,TRBJ2-2,-,12,TRBV6-5,CASSFNAGELFF,TGTGCCAGCAGTTTTAACGCAGGGGAGCTGTTTTTT
-,TRBJ1-3,-,13,TRBV30,CAWNQGSGNTIYF,TGTGCCTGGAACCAGGGCTCTGGAAACACCATATATTTT
TRBD1,TRBJ2-4,-,16,TRBV28,CASSLSGTGTKNIQYF,TGTGCCAGCAGTTTATCCGGGACAGGGACCAAAAACATTCAGTACTTC
TRBD2,TRBJ2-5,-,15,TRBV11-3,CASSTGLEYGETQYF,TGTGCCAGCAGCACAGGACTAGAGTATGGGGAGACCCAGTACTTC
TRBD1,TRBJ2-2,-,14,TRBV29-1,CSVRATGYTGELFF,TGCAGCGTCCGGGCGACAGGGTACACCGGGGAGCTGTTTTTT
TRBD2,TRBJ2-2,-,19,TRBV5-1,CASSLVGTSGRASTGELFF,TGCGCCAGCAGCTTGGTAGGGACTAGCGGGAGGGCCAGCACCGGGGAGCTGTTTTTT
-,TRBJ1-4,many,13,TRBV5-1,CASSLSPGEKLFF,TGCGCCAGCAGCTTGTCGCCGGGTGAAAAACTGTTTTTT
-,TRBJ2-5,once,15,TRBV7-6,CASSPRERVEETQYF,TGTGCCAGCAGCCCCCGGGAGAGGGTTGAGGAGACCCAGTACTTC
TRBD1,TRBJ2-2,-,15,TRBV13,CASSLFFRGPRVLFF,TGTGCCAGCAGCTTATTTTTTAGGGGGCCCAGGGTGCTGTTTTTT
-,TRBJ1-2,few,17,TRBV5-1,CASSVIGGRGANYGYTF,TGCGCCAGCAGCGTCATCGGGGGGCGCGGTGCTAACTATGGCTACACCTTC
-,TRBJ2-2,-,13,TRBV18,CASSPKVTGELFF,TGTGCCAGCTCACCGAAGGTAACCGGGGAGCTGTTTTTT
-,TRBJ1-2,-,14,TRBV5-1,CASSLAPPNYGYTF,TGCGCCAGCAGCTTGGCTCCCCCCAACTATGGCTACACCTTC
TRBD2,TRBJ2-1,-,14,TRBV28,CASSWRGGSGEQFF,TGTGCCAGCAGTTGGAGGGGAGGGTCGGGTGAGCAGTTCTTC
TRBD2,TRBJ2-3,-,18,TRBV5-1,CASSALTSGRAVVDTQYF,TGCGCCAGCAGCGCCCTGACTAGCGGGAGGGCCGTTGTAGATACGCAGTATTTT
-,TRBJ1-5,-,13,TRBV6-1,CASSAGGNQPQHF,TGTGCCAGCAGTGCGGGGGGGAATCAGCCCCAGCATTTT
TRBD1,TRBJ1-1,-,13,TRBV6-6,CASSSNRGTEAFF,TGTGCCAGCAGTTCCAACAGGGGTACTGAAGCTTTCTTT
-,TRBJ2-6,-,15,TRBV9,CASSEGVSGANVLTF,TGTGCCAGCAGCGAGGGAGTCTCTGGGGCCAACGTCCTGACTTTC
TRBD1,TRBJ1-2,-,14,TRBV7-9,CASREGAMNYGYTF,TGTGCCAGCAGGGAGGGGGCTATGAACTATGGCTACACCTTC
-,TRBJ1-1,-,14,TRBV28,CASSSPGRNTEAFF,TGTGCCAGCAGTTCACCCGGACGCAACACTGAAGCTTTCTTT
TRBD2,TRBJ2-3,-,15,TRBV5-6,CASSLRGGRSDTQYF,TGTGCCAGCAGCTTGCGCGGCGGGAGGTCAGATACGCAGTATTTT
-,TRBJ1-5,-,18,TRBV9,CASSVVVWRAEGHQPQHF,TGTGCCAGCAGCGTAGTGGTGTGGAGGGCGGAGGGACATCAGCCCCAGCATTTT
TRBD2,TRBJ2-7,-,19,TRBV4-3,CASSQEASGRPPFSYEQYF,TGCGCCAGCAGCCAAGAAGCAAGCGGGAGGCCCCCTTTCTCCTACGAGCAGTACTTC
TRBD1,TRBJ2-5,-,15,TRBV2,CASRGRRGYQETQYF,TGTGCCAGCAGGGGGCGCAGGGGGTACCAAGAGACCCAGTACTTC
-,TRBJ2-5,-,14,TRBV5-1,CASSLASIKETQYF,TGCGCCAGCAGCTTGGCCTCTATCAAAGAGACCCAGTACTTC
TRBD2,TRBJ2-1,-,15,TRBV5-1,CASSGGLAGGNEQFF,TGCGCCAGCAGCGGGGGACTAGCGGGAGGCAATGAGCAGTTCTTC
-,TRBJ2-7,-,17,TRBV5-6,CASSLGEVRLAAYEQYF,TGTGCCAGCAGCTTGGGCGAGGTGCGGCTCGCGGCCTACGAGCAGTACTTC
TRBD1,TRBJ2-2,-,15,TRBV6-6,CASRETGGSGGELFF,TGTGCCAGCAGAGAAACAGGGGGCTCGGGCGGGGAGCTGTTTTTT
-,TRBJ2-7,once,15,TRBV19,CASSIKGGLNYEQYF,TGTGCCAGTAGTATTAAAGGAGGACTTAACTACGAGCAGTACTTC
-,TRBJ1-1,-,10,TRBV6-1,CASSGGAAFF,TGTGCCAGCTCCGGGGGAGCCGCTTTCTTT
TRBD2,TRBJ2-7,-,15,TRBV9,CASSVEGLAGTEQYF,TGTGCCAGCAGCGTAGAAGGACTAGCGGGGACCGAGCAGTACTTC
-,TRBJ2-4,-,17,TRBV4-3,CASSQDLRGTAKNIQYF,TGCGCCAGCAGCCAAGACCTGAGAGGGACAGCCAAAAACATTCAGTACTTC
-,TRBJ1-2,many,14,TRBV28,CASSFVGGKDGYTF,TGTGCCAGCAGTTTCGTCGGGGGGAAGGATGGCTACACCTTC
TRBD2,TRBJ2-1,few,12,TRBV29-1,CSVEREGTEQFF,TGCAGCGTTGAACGGGAGGGGACTGAGCAGTTCTTC
-,TRBJ1-2,-,14,TRBV4-1,CASSLDRDVGHITF,TGCGCCAGCAGCCTTGACAGAGACGTGGGCCATATCACCTTC
-,TRBJ1-1,few,14,TRBV7-2,CASSLARRNTEAFF,TGTGCCAGCAGCTTAGCTCGTAGGAACACTGAAGCTTTCTTT
TRBD1,TRBJ1-1,-,14,TRBV7-9,CASSPWTGNTEAFF,TGTGCCAGCAGCCCTTGGACAGGGAACACTGAAGCTTTCTTT
TRBD2,TRBJ2-2,-,17,TRBV18,CASSPSTSGANTGELFF,TGTGCCAGCTCACCTTCTACTAGCGGGGCTAACACCGGGGAGCTGTTTTTT
TRBD1,TRBJ1-1,-,15,TRBV9,CASSPGGYGELEAFF,TGTGCCAGCAGCCCAGGGGGCTACGGGGAACTTGAAGCTTTCTTT
TRBD1,TRBJ1-4,few,13,TRBV10-3,CAIATGPREKLFF,TGTGCCATCGCGACAGGGCCGAGGGAAAAACTGTTTTTT
-,TRBJ2-2,-,15,TRBV19,CASSIPHGGSGELFF,TGTGCCAGTAGTATCCCTCACGGGGGCTCCGGGGAGCTGTTTTTT
-,TRBJ2-5,few,14,TRBV5-1,CASSLAAGQETQYF,TGCGCCAGCAGCTTGGCCGCAGGGCAAGAGACCCAGTACTTC
TRBD2,TRBJ2-3,-,13,TRBV7-2,CASRGLAGDTQYF,TGTGCCAGCAGGGGACTAGCGGGAGATACGCAGTATTTT
TRBD2,TRBJ2-3,-,18,TRBV11-3,CASSLAPPGLAGRDTQYF,TGTGCCAGCAGCCTAGCACCCCCGGGACTAGCGGGAAGAGATACGCAGTATTTT
-,TRBJ2-2,-,15,TRBV6-1,CASRSRQANSGELFF,TGTGCCAGCAGGAGCAGACAGGCTAACTCCGGGGAGCTGTTTTTT